This record concerns one T cell receptor beta chain sequence. There is no known antigen for this receptor. Base-call qualities are not available, and no considerably larger clone is one nucleotide away. These data come from a study of T cells in Graves' hyperthyroidism and ophthalmopathy (dated by TCRdb to between 2018 and 2020). Study-level background: Peripheral blood samples were taken at initial diagnosis, before any treatment was given. A discovery cohort of about a hundred patients, about 43 with Graves' ophthalmopathy and approximately 55 with stable Graves' hyperthyroidism, was used to find distinguishing TCR V-J signatures. An independent validation cohort of 18 to 20 hyperthyroidism patients and 15 or so patients who later progressed to ophthalmopathy tested prospective prediction of ophthalmopathy. For training and testing, the 95 to 100 patients in the discovery cohort were randomly divided in a 7:3 ratio. The study also compared thyroid tissue and blood T-cell repertoires from about six Graves' hyperthyroidism patients. After blood sampling, hyperthyroidism patients were treated with methimazole at a starting dose of 30 mg daily, and ophthalmopathy patients were treated with high-dose intravenous methylprednisolone. TCR Vbeta CDR3 sequencing of 120 to 150 peripheral blood samples (approximately 44 ophthalmopathy, some 75 hyperthyroidism and some 17 progressor patients) is reported in the paper. Study-wide conclusions, independent of this receptor: No statistical method was used to fix the sample size in advance, and group allocation was not hidden from the investigators. Most expanded thyroid clonotypes (frequency above 0.001) were also found in blood, which suggests that blood repertoires may mirror thyroid immune responses. In validation, progression to ophthalmopathy was predicted by the model with roughly 71% sensitivity and around 75% specificity, a median of roughly six months before onset. A model built on a 13 V-J signature distinguished ophthalmopathy from stable hyperthyroidism, reaching 87.88% sensitivity and 81.08% specificity in cross-validation and 80%/75% in testing.

Via the germline V gene, CDR1 is SQVTM and CDR2 ANQGSEA. The CDR3 spans 11 residues, from the cysteine through the phenylalanine. Just the 33-base CDR3 DNA is kept, in frame starting at base 1. A patient counted as having stable Graves' hyperthyroidism if no progression to ophthalmopathy occurred over 18 months of follow-up. Hyperthyroidism patients were newly diagnosed, had a disease duration of under 2 months, and were aged 18 to 65 years. Exclusion was applied to patients with uncontrolled infections, other autoimmune diseases, pregnancy or lactation. Diagnoses were established on the basis of clinical symptoms, serum thyroxine and TRAb, thyroid ultrasound, and orbital computed tomography. PBMCs were isolated from 10 ml of fresh peripheral blood by Ficoll-Paque density gradient centrifugation. Trizol reagent was used to extract total RNA, and RNA quality was then checked on an Agilent 2100 Bioanalyzer.

TCR beta CDR3 regions were amplified from RNA transcripts. A first-round RT-PCR of the TCR CDR3 used the HTBI primer set with the Qiagen OneStep RT-PCR kit. A second multiplex PCR round built the libraries, followed by size selection and purification. Paired-end sequencing of the libraries was performed with 100 bp reads on an Illumina HiSeq2000. The study's own analysis went as follows. SOAPnuke was used to process the raw data, with reads discarded if the reads contained adapters or uncalled bases, had a mean Phred below 15, or lacked an exact constant-primer or identifier match. COPE v1.2.5 was used to merge the high-quality paired reads, and each unique nucleotide sequence was defined as a clonotype. MiTCR v1.1 was used to align clonotypes to the IMGT TRBV, TRBD and TRBJ reference segments. The analysis included only V-J combinations with a frequency above 0.0001, which together covered 99% to 99.2% of the repertoires. A TCS score was defined as the ratio between F50 (clonal expansion) and ExV (chaos), using BLOSUM62-based TCRdist between CDR3 peptides within each V-J. Welch's t-statistics and random forest reduced around 520 V-J features to about 13, which were used in a naive Bayes classifier (R e1071). Through fastp at Q25 and MiXCR, TCRdb rebuilt clones from the public reads, retaining in-frame beta chains. Each CDR3 protein gets just one entry, which takes the most common genes and DNA from the rows behind it. TCRdb, not the original authors, processed these V and J calls. This sample holds fewer than 800,000 distinct CDR3 sequences; about 16% were observed only once. The ten largest clones take up around 7.7% of the sample.

This receptor was taken from a man between 18 and 29 years old with Graves' hyperthyroidism. Sequencing was done on a sample of blood. The receptor chain draws on TRBV29-1 and TRBJ2-2; a weak D assignment points to TRBD1 (5 bases agree). The last part of the DNA fits TRBJ1-1 better; the J call may be wrong. The CDR3 amino acid sequence is: CSVLWGGGAFF. The DNA sequence is as follows: TGCAGCGTCCTGTGGGGGGGGGGAGCTTTCTTT.